This T cell receptor (beta chain) is from a study of tumor-infiltrating lymphocytes in primary liver carcinoma. Study details: About 3.65 to 7.13 million productive TCRbeta reads were obtained from the samples, with similar numbers across tissue types.

Study-level points and caveats: Against blood, tumors held a significantly higher top-250-clone fraction (p = 0.039). Among top clones, only about 7-25% appeared in all five tumor regions. Tumor-adjacent and tumor-blood pairs overlapped less than tumor region pairs did.

Concerning this clonotype itself: Its cognate antigen is unknown. The junction differs from germline at one of its ends, possibly a read error.

CDR3 size: 13 residues. Germline CDR1 and CDR2: LGHNT and FRNRAP. Co-extracted RNA and DNA came from 20-30 mg of unsorted bulk tissue. Reverse transcription of roughly 470 ng total RNA with a constant-region primer produced TCR beta cDNA. It was through three nested multiplex PCR rounds of slightly modified ARM-PCR that TCR beta libraries arose. Each of the first two PCR rounds ran approximately 9 cycles with TRBV1-TRBV30 forward and C-beta reverse primers. TCRdb passed the multiplex PCR reads through MiXCR, listing each CDR3 protein once. The sample has roughly 190,000 distinct CDR3 sequences, around four fifths seen once; the top ten hold 15% to 20%.

The TCR was taken from a man aged 35 to 55 with primary liver carcinoma and hepatitis B virus infection. J is TRBJ2-7 and V is TRBV12-5; D is tentatively TRBD1 or TRBD2 (5 bases each). The sequenced material came from tumor tissue from primary liver carcinoma. The chain's CDR3 is CASEGTDPYGQYF. The DNA of the CDR3 is TGTGCCAGTGAGGGGACCGATCCCTACGGGCAGTACTTC.